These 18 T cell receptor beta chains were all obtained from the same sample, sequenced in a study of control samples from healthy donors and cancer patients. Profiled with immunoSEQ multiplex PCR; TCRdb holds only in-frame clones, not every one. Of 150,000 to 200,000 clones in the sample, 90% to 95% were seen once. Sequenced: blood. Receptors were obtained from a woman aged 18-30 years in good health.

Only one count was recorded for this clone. The CDR3 spells CASSGAVGEKLFF. The CDR3, as DNA: TGTGCCAGCAGCGGCGCGGTGGGTGAAAAACTGTTTTTT. The rearrangement uses TRBV12-3 or TRBV12-4 and TRBJ1-4; D call uncertain. The V gene lost 6 bases and the J gene lost 7 bases, with 12 bases spanning the gap. This CDR3 is built from 13 residues.

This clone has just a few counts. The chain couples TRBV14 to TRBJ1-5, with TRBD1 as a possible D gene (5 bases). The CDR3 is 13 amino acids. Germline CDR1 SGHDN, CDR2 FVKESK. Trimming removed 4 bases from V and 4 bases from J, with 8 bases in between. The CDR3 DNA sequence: TGTGCCAGCAGCCTGGGACCGAATCAGCCCCAGCATTTT. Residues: CASSLGPNQPQHF. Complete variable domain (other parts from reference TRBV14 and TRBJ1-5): EAGVTQFPSHSVIEKGQTVTLRCDPISGHDNLYWYRRVMGKEIKFLLHFVKESKQDESGMPNNRFLAERTGGTYSTLKVQPAELEDSGVYFCASSLGPNQPQHFGDGTRLSIL.

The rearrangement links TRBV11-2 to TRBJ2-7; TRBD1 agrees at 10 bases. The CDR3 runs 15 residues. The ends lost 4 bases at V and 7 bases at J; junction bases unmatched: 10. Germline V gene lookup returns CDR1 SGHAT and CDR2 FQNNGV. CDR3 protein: CASSSSGQGSREQYF. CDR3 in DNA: TGTGCCAGCAGCTCTTCGGGACAGGGGTCCAGAGAGCAGTACTTC.

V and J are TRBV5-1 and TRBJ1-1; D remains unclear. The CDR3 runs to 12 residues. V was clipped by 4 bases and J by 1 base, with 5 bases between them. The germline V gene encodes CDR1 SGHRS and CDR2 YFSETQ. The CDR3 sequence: CASSAGNTEAFF. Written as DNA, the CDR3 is TGCGCCAGCAGCGCCGGGAACACTGAAGCTTTCTTT.

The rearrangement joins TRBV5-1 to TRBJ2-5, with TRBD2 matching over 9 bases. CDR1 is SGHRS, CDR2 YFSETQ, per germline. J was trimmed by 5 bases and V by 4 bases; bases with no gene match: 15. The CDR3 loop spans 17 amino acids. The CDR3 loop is CASSLQPRGGGWETQYF. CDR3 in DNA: TGCGCCAGCAGCCTACAACCGCGGGGGGGCGGTTGGGAGACCCAGTACTTC.

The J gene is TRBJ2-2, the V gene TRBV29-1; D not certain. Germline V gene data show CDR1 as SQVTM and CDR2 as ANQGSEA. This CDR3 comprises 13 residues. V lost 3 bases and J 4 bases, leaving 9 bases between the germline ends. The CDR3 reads CSVEVGGTGELFF. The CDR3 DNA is TGCAGCGTTGAGGTGGGCGGCACCGGGGAGCTGTTTTTT.

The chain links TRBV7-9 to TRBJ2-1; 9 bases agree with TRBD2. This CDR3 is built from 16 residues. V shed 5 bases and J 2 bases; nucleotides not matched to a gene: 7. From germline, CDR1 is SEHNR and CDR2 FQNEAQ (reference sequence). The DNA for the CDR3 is TGTGCCAGCAGCCCCTTAGCGGGAGCTGCCTACAATGAGCAGTTCTTC. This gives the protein CASSPLAGAAYNEQFF. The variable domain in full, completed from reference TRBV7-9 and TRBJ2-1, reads DTGVSQNPRHKITKRGQNVTFRCDPISEHNRLYWYRQTLGQGPEFLTYFQNEAQLEKSRLLSDRFSAERPKGSFSTLEIQRTEQGDSAMYLCASSPLAGAAYNEQFFGPGTRLTVL.

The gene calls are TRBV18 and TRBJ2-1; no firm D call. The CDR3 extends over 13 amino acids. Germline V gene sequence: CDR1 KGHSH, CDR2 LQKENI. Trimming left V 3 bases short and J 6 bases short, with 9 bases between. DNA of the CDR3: TGTGCCAGCTCACCTGTTAGCCGCAATGAGCAGTTCTTC. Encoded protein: CASSPVSRNEQFF.

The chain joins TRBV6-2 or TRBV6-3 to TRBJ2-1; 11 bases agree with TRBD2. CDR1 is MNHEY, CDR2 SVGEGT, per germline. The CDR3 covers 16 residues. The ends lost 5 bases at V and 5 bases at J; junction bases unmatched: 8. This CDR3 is CASSQLAGGPHNEQFF. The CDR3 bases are TGTGCCAGCAGTCAATTAGCGGGAGGGCCCCACAATGAGCAGTTCTTC.

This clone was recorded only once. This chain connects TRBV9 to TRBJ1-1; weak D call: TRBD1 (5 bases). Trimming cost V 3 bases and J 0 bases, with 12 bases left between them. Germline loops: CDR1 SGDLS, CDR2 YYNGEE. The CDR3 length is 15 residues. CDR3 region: CASSGRQGLNTEAFF. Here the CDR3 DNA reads TGTGCCAGCAGCGGCAGGCAGGGACTGAACACTGAAGCTTTCTTT.

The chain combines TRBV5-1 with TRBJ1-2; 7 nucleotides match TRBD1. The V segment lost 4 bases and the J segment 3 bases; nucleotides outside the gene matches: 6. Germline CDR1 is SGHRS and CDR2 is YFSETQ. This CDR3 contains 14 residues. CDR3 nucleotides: TGCGCCAGCAGCCCGGGGGACAGCCACTATGGCTACACCTTC. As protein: CASSPGDSHYGYTF.

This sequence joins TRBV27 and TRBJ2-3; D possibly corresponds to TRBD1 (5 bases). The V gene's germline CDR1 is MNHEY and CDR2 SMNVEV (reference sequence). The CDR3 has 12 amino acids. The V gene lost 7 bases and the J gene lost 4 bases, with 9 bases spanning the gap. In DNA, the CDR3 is TGTGCCAGCAAGGGGTTGGCAGATACGCAGTATTTT. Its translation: CASKGLADTQYF.

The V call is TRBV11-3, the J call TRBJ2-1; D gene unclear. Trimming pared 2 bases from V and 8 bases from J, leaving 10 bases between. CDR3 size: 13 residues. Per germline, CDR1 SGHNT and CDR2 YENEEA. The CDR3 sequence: CASSLMMSDEQFF. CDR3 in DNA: TGTGCCAGCAGCTTAATGATGAGCGATGAGCAGTTCTTC.

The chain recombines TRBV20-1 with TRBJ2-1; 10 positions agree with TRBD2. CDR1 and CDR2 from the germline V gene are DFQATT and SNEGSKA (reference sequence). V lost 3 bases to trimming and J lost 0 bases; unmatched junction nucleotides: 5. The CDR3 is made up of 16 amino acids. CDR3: CSASPRTSGSYNEQFF. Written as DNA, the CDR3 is TGCAGTGCTAGTCCCAGGACTAGCGGCTCCTACAATGAGCAGTTCTTC.

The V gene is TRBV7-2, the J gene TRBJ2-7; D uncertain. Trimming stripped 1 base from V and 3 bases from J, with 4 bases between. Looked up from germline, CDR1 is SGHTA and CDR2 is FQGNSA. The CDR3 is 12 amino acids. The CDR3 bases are TGTGCCAGCAGCTTAGAGAACTACGAGCAGTACTTC. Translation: CASSLENYEQYF. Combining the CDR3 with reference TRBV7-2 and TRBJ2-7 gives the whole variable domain GAGVSQSPSNKVTEKGKDVELRCDPISGHTALYWYRQSLGQGLEFLIYFQGNSAPDKSGLPSDRFSAERTGGSVSTLTIQRTQQEDSAVYLCASSLENYEQYFGPGTRLTVT.

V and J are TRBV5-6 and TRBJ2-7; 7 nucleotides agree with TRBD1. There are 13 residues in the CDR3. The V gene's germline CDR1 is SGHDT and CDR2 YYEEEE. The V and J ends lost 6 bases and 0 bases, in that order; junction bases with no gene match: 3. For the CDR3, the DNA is TGTGCCAGCACGTGGGACAGCTCCTACGAGCAGTACTTC. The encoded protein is CASTWDSSYEQYF.

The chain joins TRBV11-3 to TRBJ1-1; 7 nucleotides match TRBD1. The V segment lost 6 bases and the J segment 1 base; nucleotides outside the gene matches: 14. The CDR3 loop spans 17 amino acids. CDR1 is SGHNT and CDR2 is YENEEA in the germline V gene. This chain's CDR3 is CASSLRRGQRGNTEAFF. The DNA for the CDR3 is TGTGCCAGCAGTCTTAGGAGGGGGCAACGAGGGAACACTGAAGCTTTCTTT.

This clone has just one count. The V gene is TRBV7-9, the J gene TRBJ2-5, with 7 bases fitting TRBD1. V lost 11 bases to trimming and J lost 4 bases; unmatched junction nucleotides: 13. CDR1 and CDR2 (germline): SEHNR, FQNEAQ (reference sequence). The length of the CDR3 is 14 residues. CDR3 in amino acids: CASVWDSAGETQYF. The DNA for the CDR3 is TGTGCCTCCGTTTGGGACAGCGCGGGAGAGACCCAGTACTTC.